Sequencing of this T cell receptor beta chain was carried out in a study of cytomegalovirus exposure and HLA in healthy donors. Looking at the study overall: Roughly 85 million unique TCRs from HLA-typed donors made up an early data release.

This clone was seen just once. Its antigen is not identified. Germline loops: CDR1 SGHRS, CDR2 YFSETQ. The CDR3 consists of 14 residues. V lost 2 bases and J 4 bases, leaving 12 bases between the germline ends. PCR was performed using 60 Vbeta and 13 Jbeta primers. Only in-frame clones appear in the TCRdb table, and some are missing; sequencing was by immunoSEQ multiplex PCR. The sample yields more than 50,000 clones, over 75% seen once. Overall study results and limits: Accounts indicate the classifier identified cytomegalovirus status with strong specificity and sensitivity. According to a later analysis, most TCR beta chains associated with CMV appeared HLA-restricted.

The TCR sequence derives from a female donor in good health and CMV-seronegative. The sample taken for sequencing was PBMCs. The chain carries TRBV5-1 and TRBJ2-5, with D perhaps TRBD2 (5 bases). CDR3 nucleotide sequence: TGCGCCAGCAGCTTATCCAGCGGTGGAGAGACCCAGTACTTC. Translation: CASSLSSGGETQYF. The full variable domain, its missing parts supplied by reference TRBV5-1 and TRBJ2-5, is KAGVTQTPRYLIKTRGQQVTLSCSPISGHRSVSWYQQTPGQGLQFLFEYFSETQRNKGNFPGRFSGRQFSNSRSEMNVSTLELGDSALYLCASSLSSGGETQYFGPGTRLLVL.